This TCR beta chain was sequenced for a study of Graves' ophthalmopathy and Graves' hyperthyroidism. From RNA, the CDR3 regions of TCR beta chains were amplified and sequenced. RT-PCR was first run with HTBI primers, then multiplex PCR in a second round. TCRdb re-called the multiplex PCR reads through MiXCR, storing one row per CDR3 protein. The sample lists around 1.1 million distinct CDR3 sequences; about two fifths were seen once. This clonotype was found many times. This CDR3 has 14 amino acids. The V and J ends lost 0 bases and 2 bases respectively, with 7 bases between them. This TCR was recovered from an adult man with Graves' hyperthyroidism. Material: peripheral blood or thyroid tissue (not recorded which). The V and J genes are TRBV12-3 or TRBV12-4 and TRBJ2-5; D uncertain. The chain's CDR3 is CASSLAGYQETQYF. The CDR3 DNA reads TGTGCCAGCAGTTTAGCAGGGTATCAAGAGACCCAGTACTTC.